This T cell receptor (beta chain) was identified during a study of blood T cell repertoires in COVID-19. As for the study in general: Sources were T cells, B-cell-depleted T cells, or PBMCs; the material itself was cDNA or gDNA.

Repertoires were generated with immunoSEQ multiplex PCR, while TCRdb's copy carries only in-frame clones and drops some. The sample shows about 190,000 clones, less than 90% of them seen only once. From germline, CDR1 is ENHRY and CDR2 SYGVKD. The CDR3 length is 21 residues. The V gene lost 0 bases and the J gene lost 0 bases, with 21 bases spanning the gap. The origin of this receptor is a woman aged 40 to 50 with acute or convalescent COVID-19. The chain is built from TRBV10-3 and TRBJ1-6; D unresolved. Material for sequencing was peripheral blood. The CDR3 DNA follows: TGTGCCATCAGTGAGTCCATTTGGGGTCCGGGGTCTAGCTCCTATAATTCACCCCTCCACTTT. It yields the protein CAISESIWGPGSSSYNSPLHF.